One sample yielded the 18 T cell receptor beta chains listed below, sequenced in a study of spatial heterogeneity in lung cancer (dated by TCRdb to the late 2010s). For these receptors, no antigen is known. The time point label, as the study defines it: sample taken at primary tumor resection. The receptor library was made with 5' RACE. Sequencing relied on a NextSeq 500. TCRdb cleaned the public reads at Q25 with fastp, built clones with MiXCR and kept in-frame beta chains. Rows are combined by CDR3 protein, so each entry shows the most common genes and DNA. Here the sample has approximately 2,500 distinct CDR3 sequences; 6% to 8.5% occur a single time. The top ten constitute roughly 22% of the sample. What the work shows at the level of the full study, not this receptor alone: The tumor nonsynonymous mutation count correlated with the number of expanded intratumoral alpha and beta TCRs.

The source was lung tumor tissue, collected at surgery. The receptor set was obtained from a female donor with early-stage non-small cell lung cancer.

By share, this clonotype ranks as medium-sized. The V call is TRBV28, the J call TRBJ2-5; D may be TRBD2 (6 bases). V lost 6 bases and J lost 2, with 13 bases in between. The germline V gene has CDR1 MDHEN and CDR2 SYDVKM. The CDR3 sequence is 14 residues long. CDR3 nucleotide sequence: TGTGCCAGCAGCCCTTGGGGGGTTCAAGAGACCCAGTACTTC. Its protein product is CASSPWGVQETQYF.

This sequence joins TRBV10-3 and TRBJ2-3; a possible D gene is TRBD1 (5 bases). The V end was cut by 7 bases, the J end by 2 bases, with 13 bases between. The CDR3 is made up of 14 amino acids. Germline V gives CDR1 ENHRY, CDR2 SYGVKD. CDR3 sequence: CAIMAQGTTDTQYF. The CDR3 region has the DNA TGTGCCATCATGGCCCAGGGAACCACAGATACGCAGTATTTT.

This clonotype was detected many times. The chain combines TRBV3-1 with TRBJ1-2, with unresolved D. V was pared by 0 bases and J by 5 bases, with 4 bases between. This CDR3 has 12 amino acids. Germline V gene sequence: CDR1 LGHDT, CDR2 YNNKEL (reference sequence). CDR3 bases: TGTGCCAGCAGCCAAGAACAGTATGGCTACACCTTC. Translating it yields CASSQEQYGYTF.

This clonotype is classed as medium-sized. V gene TRBV6-2 or TRBV6-3 combines with J gene TRBJ1-1; 8 nucleotides match TRBD1. Germline loops: CDR1 MNHEY, CDR2 SVGEGT. Trimming removed 7 bases from V and 5 bases from J; junction bases left unmatched: 9. There are 14 residues in the CDR3. DNA of the CDR3: TGTGCCAGCATTCAACAGGGGGGAAGGACTGAAGCTTTCTTT. It yields the protein CASIQQGGRTEAFF.

This clonotype is medium-sized within its sample. The chain joins TRBV18 to TRBJ1-2; D may be TRBD1 (5 bases). CDR3 length: 14 residues. Between the trimmed V and J ends, which lost 2 bases and 2 bases, there was a span of 9 bases. Germline CDR1 reads KGHSH; CDR2 reads LQKENI. CDR3 amino acids: CASSPVGRNYGYTF. The CDR3 nucleotides are TGTGCCAGCTCACCAGTGGGACGGAACTATGGCTACACCTTC.

This clonotype is categorized as medium-sized. The rearrangement joins TRBV30 to TRBJ2-7; possibly TRBD1 for D (5 bases). The CDR3 consists of 13 residues. Germline CDR1 GTSNPN, CDR2 SVGIG (reference sequence). V gave up 1 base and J gave up 4 bases, with 11 bases separating them. The CDR3 region is CAWSGGGTYEQYF. DNA of the CDR3: TGTGCCTGGAGTGGGGGCGGTACATACGAGCAGTACTTC.

This clonotype qualifies as medium-sized. J is TRBJ1-5 and V is TRBV19, with 8 bases identical to TRBD1. The germline V gene encodes CDR1 LNHDA and CDR2 SQIVND (reference sequence). Trimming cost V 4 bases and J 7 bases; bases outside gene matches: 9. The CDR3 has 15 residues. CDR3 DNA sequence: TGTGCCAGTAGTACCCGGACAGGGTCCCCCCAGCCCCAGCATTTT. Amino acids: CASSTRTGSPQPQHF.

This clonotype is labeled medium-sized. This chain connects TRBV30 to TRBJ1-1; tentative D call: TRBD1 (6 bases). V lost 3 bases to trimming and J lost 11 bases, with 22 bases between them. The germline CDR1 and CDR2 sequences are GTSNPN and SVGIG (reference sequence). This CDR3 is 14 amino acids long. The CDR3 nucleotides are TGTGCCTGGAGCGACCGGGACACTATAGAGATGGCTTTCTTT. This gives the protein CAWSDRDTIEMAFF.

By proportion, this clonotype is medium-sized (0.01 to 0.1%). This chain joins TRBV29-1 and TRBJ2-2; D unresolved. V was pared by 4 bases and J by 7 bases, with 13 bases between. Germline values: CDR1 SQVTM, CDR2 ANQGSEA. The CDR3 runs 13 residues. CDR3 amino acids: CSVVLSLDGELFF. CDR3 nucleotides: TGCAGCGTTGTATTGAGCTTGGACGGGGAGCTGTTTTTT.

This clonotype is classed as medium-sized. The chain has TRBV5-4 and TRBJ2-1, with D possibly called TRBD1 or TRBD2 (5 bases each). This CDR3 has 16 amino acids. From germline, CDR1 is SGHNT and CDR2 YYREEE (reference sequence). V gave up 3 bases and J gave up 6 bases, with 19 bases separating them. For the CDR3, the DNA is TGTGCCAGCAGCTCCCCCTATGGGGGTCGACCCAATGAGCAGTTCTTC. This translates into CASSSPYGGRPNEQFF.

This clonotype was detected ten times or more. The chain couples TRBV5-5 to TRBJ2-3, with D hard to call. The CDR3 covers 16 residues. The germline CDR1 and CDR2 sequences are SGHKS and YYEKEE (reference sequence). V dropped 2 bases and J dropped 0 bases, with 13 bases sitting between them. CDR3 DNA: TGTGCCAGCAGCTTTTTGGCGAGCCTCAGCACAGATACGCAGTATTTT. Its protein product is CASSFLASLSTDTQYF.

A word on this clonotype: Since a much larger clone is just one base distant, this may be a read error. The gene calls are TRBV25-1 and TRBJ1-2; D is uncertain. Germline V gene data show CDR1 as MGHDK and CDR2 as SYGVNS. V dropped 0 bases and J dropped 7 bases, with 9 bases sitting between them. The CDR3 loop spans 13 amino acids. CDR3 nucleotide sequence: TGTGCCAGCAGTGAATATGTGGGTGCTGGCTACACCTTC. Encoded protein: CASSEYVGAGYTF.

This clonotype rates as medium-sized. This chain uses TRBV20-1 with TRBJ1-1, with D uncertain. The V and J ends lost 6 bases and 7 bases respectively, with 21 bases between them. CDR1 DFQATT and CDR2 SNEGSKA come from the germline V gene (reference sequence). The CDR3 consists of 14 residues. This chain's CDR3 is CSASPSSTTHEAFF. CDR3 sequence (DNA): TGCAGTGCATCCCCCAGCTCAACGACCCATGAAGCTTTCTTT.

The rearrangement joins TRBV2 to TRBJ1-1, with D possibly matching TRBD1 (5 bases). V lost 8 bases, J lost 1 base, and 17 bases lay in between. The germline CDR1 and CDR2 sequences are SNHLY and FYNNEI. The CDR3 sequence is 15 residues long. The CDR3 nucleotides are TGTGCCAGCCTTTACTTTGGGACGGCGAACACTGAAGCTTTCTTT. Encoded protein: CASLYFGTANTEAFF. Complete variable domain (other parts from reference TRBV2 and TRBJ1-1): EPEVTQTPSHQVTQMGQEVILRCVPISNHLYFYWYRQILGQKVEFLVSFYNNEISEKSEIFDDQFSVERPDGSNFTLKIRSTKLEDSAMYFCASLYFGTANTEAFFGQGTRLTVV.

This clonotype is medium-sized by share. CDR3: CASSYRGGELFF. In DNA form, the CDR3 reads TGTGCCAGTAGCTACCGGGGCGGGGAGCTGTTTTTT. The V and J genes are TRBV19 and TRBJ2-2, with D possibly being TRBD2 (5 bases). Germline V gene sequence: CDR1 LNHDA, CDR2 SQIVND (reference sequence). The CDR3 sequence is 12 residues long. V lost 6 bases, J lost 7 bases, and 9 bases lay in between.

By share, this clonotype counts as medium-sized. The genes are TRBV9 and TRBJ2-5; 8 positions match TRBD2. V trimming: 0 bases; J trimming: 4 bases; junction bases outside the gene matches: 5. CDR3 length equals 15 residues. CDR1 SGDLS and CDR2 YYNGEE come from the germline V gene. In DNA, the CDR3 is TGTGCCAGCAGCGTAGCGAATAGCGGGACAGAGACCCAGTACTTC. It is translated as CASSVANSGTETQYF.

Judged by abundance, this clonotype is large. The rearrangement joins TRBV9 to TRBJ2-1; D is undetermined. This CDR3 is built from 13 residues. CDR1 is SGDLS, CDR2 YYNGEE, per germline. Trimming took 2 bases from V and 5 from J, leaving 8 bases between them. The DNA of the CDR3 is TGTGCCAGCAGCGTCGGAGCTAACAATGAGCAGTTCTTC. It is translated as CASSVGANNEQFF.

By share of the sample, this clonotype is medium-sized (0.01 to 0.1%). V and J are TRBV3-1 and TRBJ1-5; a weak D match, TRBD1 (6 bases). Germline loops: CDR1 LGHDT, CDR2 YNNKEL (reference sequence). This CDR3 has 16 residues. With 0 bases removed from V and 2 bases from J, the gap between germline ends came to 11 bases. CDR3 nucleotide sequence: TGTGCCAGCAGCCAAGAAGGGGGGACGGGCAATCAGCCCCAGCATTTT. It specifies CASSQEGGTGNQPQHF. The full variable domain, in which reference TRBV3-1 and TRBJ1-5 provide the parts outside the CDR3, is DTAVSQTPKYLVTQMGNDKSIKCEQNLGHDTMYWYKQDSKKFLKIMFSYNNKELIINETVPNRFSPKSPDKAHLNLHINSLELGDSAVYFCASSQEGGTGNQPQHFGDGTRLSIL.